These 18 T cell receptor beta chains share one sample of origin, sequenced in a study of cytomegalovirus exposure and HLA in healthy donors. 60 Vbeta and 13 Jbeta primers were used in PCR. Only in-frame clones appear in the TCRdb table, and some are missing; sequencing was by immunoSEQ multiplex PCR. Of about 200,000 clones in the sample, about 85% were seen once. What was sequenced was PBMCs. These receptor sequences come from a male donor in good health and CMV-seropositive.

Concerning this clone itself: The sample contains more than one DNA sequence encoding this CDR3. The V and J genes are TRBV14 and TRBJ2-7; weak D call: TRBD1 (6 bases). V dropped 1 base and J dropped 0 bases, with 13 bases sitting between them. CDR1 and CDR2 (germline): SGHDN, FVKESK. This CDR3 region has 16 residues. CDR3 sequence reads: CASSQGRQAFSYEQYF. The CDR3 coding sequence is TGTGCCAGCAGCCAAGGCCGACAGGCCTTCTCCTACGAGCAGTACTTC.

The V gene is TRBV4-1, the J gene TRBJ2-1; 9 bases are shared with TRBD2. V dropped 0 bases and J dropped 12; count of bases not matched to a gene: 6. The length of the CDR3 is 14 residues. Germline-derived CDR1 and CDR2 are MGHRA and YSYEKL. The CDR3 coding sequence is TGCGCCAGCAGCCAAGAAGGCGGGACTAGCTCGCAGTTCTTC. It yields the protein CASSQEGGTSSQFF.

A few counts support this clone. J is TRBJ2-5 and V is TRBV7-9; the match to TRBD2 covers 13 bases. Unmatched junction bases numbered 9, after V lost 10 bases and J lost 7 bases. Germline CDR1 is SEHNR and CDR2 is FQNEAQ (reference sequence). The CDR3 sequence is 14 residues long. The CDR3 DNA sequence: TGTGCCACCAAGGGACTAGCGGGATACGGGACCCAGTACTTC. The encoded protein is CATKGLAGYGTQYF.

The V call is TRBV27, the J call TRBJ1-1; 7 bases fit TRBD1. J gave up 2 bases and V 6 bases, and 6 bases lay outside the gene matches. From germline, CDR1 is MNHEY and CDR2 SMNVEV (reference sequence). The CDR3 is made up of 14 amino acids. DNA for the CDR3: TGTGCCAGCAGACAGACAGGGACAAACACTGAAGCTTTCTTT. Translated, it gives CASRQTGTNTEAFF.

This clone was counted between two and nine times. The rearrangement uses TRBV11-2 and TRBJ2-5, with D unresolved. The length of the CDR3 is 13 residues. V lost 10 bases, J lost 2 bases, and 14 bases lay in between. Germline assignment: CDR1 SGHAT and CDR2 FQNNGV. The chain's CDR3 is CATSTNSQETQYF. DNA for the CDR3: TGTGCCACCTCTACCAATTCTCAAGAGACCCAGTACTTC.

V gene TRBV11-3 combines with J gene TRBJ2-3; no clear D gene. V lost 1 base, J lost 6 bases, and 8 bases lay in between. The germline gives CDR1 SGHNT, CDR2 YENEEA. CDR3 length equals 13 residues. The CDR3 is CASSLVFSDTQYF. The CDR3 DNA sequence: TGTGCCAGCAGCTTAGTGTTTAGCGATACGCAGTATTTT.

The chain combines TRBV2 with TRBJ2-7, with D maybe TRBD2 (6 bases). V was clipped by 11 bases and J by 0 bases, with 20 bases between them. Germline loops: CDR1 SNHLY, CDR2 FYNNEI. The CDR3 extends over 15 amino acids. The CDR3 coding sequence is TGTGCCCAAACCCCTACCGGCGGGAACTCCTACGAGCAGTACTTC. Protein product: CAQTPTGGNSYEQYF.

The V call is TRBV30, the J call TRBJ1-1; D unclear. CDR1 is GTSNPN and CDR2 is SVGIG in the germline V gene (reference sequence). With 4 bases removed from V and 1 base from J, the gap between germline ends came to 4 bases. This CDR3 has 11 residues. DNA for the CDR3: TGTGCCTGGACGTGGAACACTGAAGCTTTCTTT. This encodes CAWTWNTEAFF.

Regarding this clone: One end of the junction does not line up with germline, which may come from a read error. The chain joins TRBV7-8 to TRBJ1-2, with TRBD1 as a possible D gene (5 bases). The CDR3 has 16 amino acids. Germline V gene lookup returns CDR1 SGHVS and CDR2 FQNEAQ. CDR3: CASSLVEQNLPWGYTF. CDR3 coding DNA: TGTGCCAGCAGCTTAGTGGAACAGAACCTTCCGTGGGGCTACACTTTC.

The chain couples TRBV13 to TRBJ2-5; no definite D call. The J call may be incorrect, as the DNA end agrees better with TRBJ2-7. Germline CDR1 PRHDT, CDR2 FYEKMQ (reference sequence). The CDR3 sequence is 12 residues long. Here the CDR3 reads CASSLGSYEQYF. The CDR3 bases are TGTGCCAGCAGCTTAGGTTCCTACGAGCAGTACTTC.

The V call is TRBV27, the J call TRBJ1-5; D ambiguous. The CDR3 extends over 14 amino acids. The V and J ends lost 2 bases and 5 bases respectively, with 10 bases between them. The germline CDR1 and CDR2 sequences are MNHEY and SMNVEV (reference sequence). The CDR3 DNA reads as TGTGCCAGCAGTTTACGGGAAAGTTATCAGCCCCAGCATTTT. Amino acids: CASSLRESYQPQHF.

This clone was observed once. The chain recombines TRBV12-5 with TRBJ2-5; D remains unclear. The CDR3 is made up of 17 amino acids. The germline gives CDR1 LGHNT, CDR2 FRNRAP. Between the trimmed V and J ends, which lost 5 bases and 5 bases, there was a span of 24 bases. The CDR3 sequence: CASGPPDWAPQRETQYF. As DNA, the CDR3 is TGTGCTAGTGGTCCACCTGATTGGGCCCCCCAAAGGGAGACCCAGTACTTC.

In this sample, this clone turned up a few times. The chain carries TRBV4-3 and TRBJ2-2; 10 positions agree with TRBD2. The CDR3 totals 16 residues. The germline V gene encodes CDR1 LGHNA and CDR2 YSLEER. The junction had 3 bases not matched to a gene; V was cut back by 1 base and J by 4 bases. The CDR3 region is CASSQALAGGTGELFF. CDR3 DNA: TGCGCCAGCAGCCAAGCGTTAGCGGGGGGCACCGGGGAGCTGTTTTTT.

J is TRBJ2-5 and V is TRBV29-1, with D perhaps TRBD1 (6 bases). The closer fit of TRBJ2-7 to the DNA end suggests the J call may be wrong. The CDR3 sequence is 13 residues long. Germline CDR1 SQVTM, CDR2 ANQGSEA. The CDR3 DNA reads TGCAGCGTGACCGGGACAAAGACCTACGAGCAGTACTTC. This codes for CSVTGTKTYEQYF.

Comments on this clone: Relative to the germline gene, one junction end is altered; a read error may explain this. The chain joins TRBV7-9 to TRBJ2-7; D remains unclear. This CDR3 is 11 amino acids long. Germline V CDR1 and CDR2: SEHNR, FQNEAQ (reference sequence). The CDR3, as DNA: TGTTCCAGCAGCATAAACTACGAGCAGTACTTC. It yields the protein CSSSINYEQYF.

This chain joins TRBV30 and TRBJ2-4; D perhaps matches TRBD2 (6 bases). The length of the CDR3 is 16 residues. CDR1 and CDR2 (germline): GTSNPN, SVGIG (reference sequence). Trimming pared 1 base from V and 0 bases from J, leaving 13 bases between. CDR3 amino acids: CAWSAPGLLAKNIQYF. The CDR3 region has the DNA TGTGCCTGGAGTGCACCGGGACTGTTAGCCAAAAACATTCAGTACTTC. Combining the CDR3 with reference TRBV30 and TRBJ2-4 gives the whole variable domain SQTIHQWPATLVQPVGSPLSLECTVEGTSNPNLYWYRQAAGRGLQLLFYSVGIGQISSEVPQNLSASRPQDRQFILSSKKLLLSDSGFYLCAWSAPGLLAKNIQYFGAGTRLSVL.

This clone appeared once. The chain employs TRBV27 and TRBJ1-5; 7 nucleotides agree with TRBD1. The CDR3 has 14 amino acids. Germline assignment: CDR1 MNHEY and CDR2 SMNVEV (reference sequence). With V trimmed by 6 bases and J by 0 bases, 2 bases remained unmatched. The CDR3 sequence: CASSRQGSNQPQHF. CDR3 sequence (DNA): TGTGCCAGCAGCCGACAGGGTAGCAATCAGCCCCAGCATTTT.

The chain is built from TRBV2 and TRBJ2-3, with 8 positions matching TRBD1. Trimming cost V 6 bases and J 0 bases; bases outside gene matches: 5. Germline lookup yields CDR1 SNHLY and CDR2 FYNNEI. The CDR3 loop spans 15 amino acids. This CDR3 is CASRRQGSSTDTQYF. The CDR3 DNA is TGTGCCAGCAGAAGACAGGGGTCCAGCACAGATACGCAGTATTTT.